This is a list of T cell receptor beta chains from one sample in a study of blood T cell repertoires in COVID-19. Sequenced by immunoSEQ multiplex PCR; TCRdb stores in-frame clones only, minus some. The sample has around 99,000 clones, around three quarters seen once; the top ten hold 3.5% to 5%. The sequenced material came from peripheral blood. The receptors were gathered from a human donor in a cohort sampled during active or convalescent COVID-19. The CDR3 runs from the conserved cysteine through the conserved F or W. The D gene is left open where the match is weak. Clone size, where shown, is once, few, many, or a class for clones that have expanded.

TGTGCCTGGAGTGTTGGGGGGGGATCTGGAAACACCATATATTTT	CAWSVGGGSGNTIYF	TRBJ1-3	TRBV30	.	.
TGTGCCTGGAGTCGGGTCACTGAAGCTTTCTTT	CAWSRVTEAFF	TRBJ1-1	TRBV30	.	.
TGTGCCAGCAGTTCAATCCCCGGGACTACGTACAATGAGCAGTTCTTC	CASSSIPGTTYNEQFF	TRBJ2-1	TRBV28	.	TRBD2
TGTGCCAGCAGTTCACCCCTAGGGGGGGGGAATGAAAAACTGTTTTTT	CASSSPLGGGNEKLFF	TRBJ1-4	TRBV28	.	.
TGTGCCAGCAGCTTGGGTACTAGCCGCACAGATACGCAGTATTTT	CASSLGTSRTDTQYF	TRBJ2-3	TRBV11-2	.	.
TGTGCCAGCAGCAGCGGTATCTACAATGAGCAGTTCTTC	CASSSGIYNEQFF	TRBJ2-1	TRBV7-9	.	.
TGTGCCAGCAGCTTAGACAGGCAGAACTATGGCTACACCTTC	CASSLDRQNYGYTF	TRBJ1-2	TRBV7-9	.	.
TGTGCCAGCAGCCCGTACAGGGGGCTAGGGGAGCAGTACTTC	CASSPYRGLGEQYF	TRBJ2-7	TRBV7-9	.	TRBD1
TGTGCCATCAGTGAGATGCAGGGTGGAGAAAAACTGTTTTTT	CAISEMQGGEKLFF	TRBJ1-4	TRBV10-3	.	.
TGTGCCAGCAGCCAAGATTGGTTAACTAGCACAGATACGCAGTATTTT	CASSQDWLTSTDTQYF	TRBJ2-3	TRBV3-1/TRBV3-2	.	.
TGTGCCAGCAGTGACGCGGGACTCGGCCCCACAGATACGCAGTATTTT	CASSDAGLGPTDTQYF	TRBJ2-3	TRBV6-2/TRBV6-3	.	.
TGTGCCAGCAGCGCCCTCCGCGGAGCGGGGCAGTCAGAGACCCAGTACTTC	CASSALRGAGQSETQYF	TRBJ2-5	TRBV28	.	TRBD2
TGTGCCAGCAGCTCGCGGACAGGGATCGTAGAAAAACTGTTTTTT	CASSSRTGIVEKLFF	TRBJ1-4	TRBV5-6	.	TRBD1
TGTGCCAGCTCACCACTCTCAGATACGCAGTATTTT	CASSPLSDTQYF	TRBJ2-3	TRBV18	once	.
TGTGCCAGCACTTTCCAGACTAGCGGGAGGAATGAGCAGTTCTTC	CASTFQTSGRNEQFF	TRBJ2-1	TRBV7-2	.	TRBD2
TGTGCCAGCAGCTTAGGCCTCGGCGGGGATCGCATTCAGTACTTC	CASSLGLGGDRIQYF	TRBJ2-4	TRBV13	few	.
TGCGCCAGCCGAGGGCTGAACACTGAAGCTTTCTTT	CASRGLNTEAFF	TRBJ1-1	TRBV4-1	.	.
TGTGCCAGCAGTGACTCTGGCGGGCAGCGCTACAATGAGCAGTTCTTC	CASSDSGGQRYNEQFF	TRBJ2-1	TRBV6-4	.	.
TGTGCCAGCAGCCAAGGGGGGGGAATTGCTAATGAAAAACTGTTTTTT	CASSQGGGIANEKLFF	TRBJ1-4	TRBV3-1/TRBV3-2	.	.
TGTGCCAGCACACTTGCAGGGATGAACTATGGCTACACCTTC	CASTLAGMNYGYTF	TRBJ1-2	TRBV11-2	.	.
TGTGCCAGCAGCGTAGCCCCGACAGGGGGCCACGAGCAGTACTTC	CASSVAPTGGHEQYF	TRBJ2-7	TRBV9	.	TRBD1
TGTGCCAGCAGCTCCCGCCGGGGTTGGGGAGATACGCAGTATTTT	CASSSRRGWGDTQYF	TRBJ2-3	TRBV7-2	.	.
TGTGCCAGCAGCCCGAGGGACAGGACAACTAATGAAAAACTGTTTTTT	CASSPRDRTTNEKLFF	TRBJ1-4	TRBV9	.	TRBD1